This passage covers 5 T cell receptor beta chains from one sample sequenced in a study of CD8 T cells in ankylosing spondylitis. TCRdb reprocessed the 5' RACE reads with MiXCR, giving one entry per CDR3 protein. The table includes about 39,000 distinct CDR3 sequences, 2.5% to 3.5% detected once. The sequenced sample was blood, either unsorted or a sorted T cell fraction (not recorded which). Every receptor here comes from a male donor with ankylosing spondylitis or in good health (not recorded which).

This clonotype has a count of ten or more. The chain carries TRBV9 and TRBJ2-2, with D possibly TRBD1 on 6 matching bases. V was clipped by 0 bases and J by 4 bases, with 13 bases between them. The CDR3 spans 16 residues. The V gene's germline CDR1 is SGDLS and CDR2 YYNGEE. The CDR3 here is CASSVVPTGPTGELFF. For the CDR3, the DNA is TGTGCCAGCAGCGTAGTCCCGACAGGTCCCACCGGGGAGCTGTTTTTT.

This clonotype showed up many times. The genes are TRBV9 and TRBJ2-1; 12 bases align to TRBD2. V lost 0 bases, J lost 6 bases, and 4 bases stayed unmatched. CDR1 SGDLS and CDR2 YYNGEE come from the germline V gene. This CDR3 has 16 amino acids. In DNA form, the CDR3 reads TGTGCCAGCAGCGTAGCTCCGACTAGCGGGAGCAATGAGCAGTTCTTC. Protein: CASSVAPTSGSNEQFF.

This clonotype was detected many times. V is TRBV9 and J is TRBJ2-1; 13 nucleotides align to TRBD2. Germline trimming cut 4 bases from V and 6 bases from J; bases unmatched to any gene: 4. The CDR3 covers 15 residues. Germline V lookup: CDR1 SGDLS, CDR2 YYNGEE. CDR3 sequence: CASSLRTSGGNEQFF. The DNA of the CDR3 is TGTGCCAGCAGCCTAAGGACTAGCGGGGGCAATGAGCAGTTCTTC.

This clonotype was detected only a few times. The V call is TRBV9, the J call TRBJ2-5, with D uncertain. The CDR3 runs 15 residues. V lost 1 base to trimming and J lost 4 bases, with 14 bases between them. CDR1 and CDR2 (germline): SGDLS, YYNGEE. The CDR3 DNA follows: TGTGCCAGCAGCGTAAACCCCTCCCCGGGAGAGACCCAGTACTTC. Encoded protein: CASSVNPSPGETQYF.

The table lists this clonotype with many counts. This CDR3 is CASSPLWIQETQYF. CDR3 DNA: TGTGCCAGCAGCCCCCTTTGGATCCAAGAGACCCAGTACTTC. This chain links TRBV9 with TRBJ2-5; no firm D call. This CDR3 has 14 residues. Between the trimmed V and J ends, which lost 4 bases and 1 base, there was a span of 11 bases. Germline V CDR1 and CDR2: SGDLS, YYNGEE.